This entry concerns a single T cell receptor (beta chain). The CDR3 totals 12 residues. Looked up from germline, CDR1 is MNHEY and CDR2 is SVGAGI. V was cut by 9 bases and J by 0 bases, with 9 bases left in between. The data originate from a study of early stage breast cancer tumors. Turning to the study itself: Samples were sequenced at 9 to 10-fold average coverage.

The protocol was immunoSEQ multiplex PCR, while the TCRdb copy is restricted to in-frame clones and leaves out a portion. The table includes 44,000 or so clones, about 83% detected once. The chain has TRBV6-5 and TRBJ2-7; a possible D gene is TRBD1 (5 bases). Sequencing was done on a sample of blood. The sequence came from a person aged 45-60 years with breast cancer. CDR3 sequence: CASLDNSYEQYF. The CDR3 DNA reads TGTGCCAGTTTGGACAACTCCTACGAGCAGTACTTC.